This T cell receptor (beta chain) was observed in a study of T cell responses to AZD1222 COVID-19 vaccine. Study-wide results and limits: Seropositivity was recorded at baseline in only a handful of AZD1222 recipients.

The germline V and J ends were trimmed by 6 bases and 5 bases, with 23 bases remaining between them. The germline CDR1 and CDR2 sequences are SQVTM and ANQGSEA. The CDR3 is 16 amino acids. Only in-frame clones appear in the TCRdb table, and some are missing; sequencing was by immunoSEQ multiplex PCR. The table shows some 150,000 clones, with 90% to 95% occurring only once. In the case of this clone: Its antigen is not known.

The sequences come from peripheral blood, collected on day 0 of MenACWY control vaccination. The genes are TRBV29-1 and TRBJ2-1; the D gene is possibly TRBD2 (6 bases). The clonotype was recovered from an adult in good health. The CDR3 nucleotides are TGCAGCGTCGGGACTGCGCGGTTTGGGCTTGACAATGAGCAGTTCTTC. Protein sequence: CSVGTARFGLDNEQFF.